The 32 T cell receptor beta chains below were found in one sample sequenced in a study of T cell responses to AZD1222 COVID-19 vaccine. Sequencing used immunoSEQ multiplex PCR; TCRdb keeps in-frame clones, though not all of them. Here the sample spans 130,000 to 150,000 clones, 75% to 95% being singletons. The input for sequencing was peripheral blood, taken on day 0 of MenACWY control vaccination. The source of these receptors is an adult in good health.

The chain combines TRBV7-2 with TRBJ1-5, with 7 bases lining up with TRBD1. V was pared by 5 bases and J by 7 bases, with 14 bases of the junction left unmatched. This CDR3 spans 16 amino acids. CDR1 and CDR2 (germline): SGHTA, FQGNSA. The chain's CDR3 is CASSDRRQGRGQPQHF. CDR3 DNA sequence: TGTGCCAGCAGCGACCGCAGACAGGGAAGAGGCCAGCCCCAGCATTTT. Full variable domain (missing parts from reference TRBV7-2 and TRBJ1-5): GAGVSQSPSNKVTEKGKDVELRCDPISGHTALYWYRQSLGQGLEFLIYFQGNSAPDKSGLPSDRFSAERTGGSVSTLTIQRTQQEDSAVYLCASSDRRQGRGQPQHFGDGTRLSIL.

Only one count was recorded for this clone. The chain links TRBV27 to TRBJ1-5; no firm D call. The V and J ends lost 6 bases and 3 bases respectively, with 12 bases between them. CDR3 length: 14 residues. Germline CDR1 is MNHEY and CDR2 is SMNVEV (reference sequence). The CDR3 DNA reads TGTGCCAGCAGGCGAGAGGAGGACAATCAGCCCCAGCATTTT. This sequence encodes CASRREEDNQPQHF.

This clone appeared a few times. This chain links TRBV3-1 (or the pseudogene TRBV3-2) with TRBJ1-1, with TRBD1 matching over 8 bases. CDR3 length equals 11 residues. Germline CDR1 is LGHDT and CDR2 is YNNKEL (reference sequence). The V segment lost 6 bases and the J segment 10 bases; nucleotides outside the gene matches: 4. The CDR3 protein is CASSRTGPAFF. In nucleotides, the CDR3 is TGTGCCAGCAGTAGGACAGGGCCAGCTTTCTTT.

V gene TRBV7-2 combines with J gene TRBJ1-1; D remains ambiguous. From germline, CDR1 is SGHTA and CDR2 FQGNSA. Trimming shortened V by 4 bases and J by 6 bases, and 12 bases separated the two germline ends. The CDR3 totals 13 residues. CDR3 amino acids: CASSSRGGAEAFF. For the CDR3, the DNA is TGTGCCAGCAGCTCAAGAGGCGGGGCTGAAGCTTTCTTT.

The chain employs TRBV28 and TRBJ1-5; weak D call: TRBD1 (5 bases). CDR1 and CDR2 (germline): MDHEN, SYDVKM. The V end lost 3 bases, the J end lost 3 bases, and 9 bases lay between the germline ends. This CDR3 is 14 amino acids long. The CDR3 here is CASSFQGLNQPQHF. The CDR3 DNA follows: TGTGCCAGCAGTTTCCAGGGCCTCAATCAGCCCCAGCATTTT.

The rearrangement uses TRBV3-1 (or the pseudogene TRBV3-2) and TRBJ2-6; 8 positions agree with TRBD1. V lost 4 bases to trimming and J lost 4 bases; unmatched junction nucleotides: 9. The germline CDR1 and CDR2 sequences are LGHDT and YNNKEL (reference sequence). CDR3 size: 17 residues. Written as DNA, the CDR3 is TGTGCCAGCAGCCGTTTTAATCAGGGGGCCGGGGCCAACGTCCTGACTTTC. It specifies CASSRFNQGAGANVLTF.

The rearrangement joins TRBV7-8 to TRBJ2-2, with D maybe TRBD2 (6 bases). The CDR3 runs 15 residues. The ends were cut back, 5 bases at V and 3 bases at J, with 13 bases in the middle. Germline CDR1 is SGHVS and CDR2 is FQNEAQ. CDR3 amino acids: CASSRITGDTGELFF. Here the CDR3 DNA reads TGTGCCAGCAGCCGCATTACGGGAGACACCGGGGAGCTGTTTTTT.

This clone was recorded only once. V usage is TRBV4-1 and J usage is TRBJ1-2; the match to TRBD1 covers 7 bases. V lost 2 bases and J lost 4; bases outside the gene matches: 7. This CDR3 has 15 residues. CDR1 MGHRA and CDR2 YSYEKL come from the germline V gene. CDR3 DNA: TGCGCCAGCAGCCAAAAAACGACAGGGTTCTATGGCTACACCTTC. It yields the protein CASSQKTTGFYGYTF.

This rearrangement joins TRBV3-1 (or the pseudogene TRBV3-2) to TRBJ2-7; 7 bases match TRBD1. Germline V gene sequence: CDR1 LGHDT, CDR2 YNNKEL (reference sequence). The trim removed 3 bases at V and 5 bases at J, leaving 7 bases unmatched. This CDR3 region has 14 residues. CDR3 DNA sequence: TGTGCCAGCAGCCAGGAAGACAGGGACAACGAGCAGTACTTC. As protein: CASSQEDRDNEQYF.

The chain couples TRBV5-1 to TRBJ1-4; possible D gene TRBD1, 5 bases. The length of the CDR3 is 14 residues. Trimming stripped 4 bases from V and 0 bases from J, with 7 bases between. Germline V CDR1 and CDR2: SGHRS, YFSETQ. This CDR3 is CASSQGATNEKLFF. In nucleotides, the CDR3 is TGCGCCAGCAGCCAAGGGGCAACTAATGAAAAACTGTTTTTT.

DNA for the CDR3: TGTGCCAGCAGTTTAGCGGGATACAGCACAGATACGCAGTATTTT. Residues: CASSLAGYSTDTQYF. This chain links TRBV6-6 with TRBJ2-3, with TRBD2 matching over 8 bases. Germline-derived CDR1 and CDR2 are MNHNY and SVGAGI (reference sequence). The CDR3 has 15 residues. V shed 4 bases and J 0 bases; nucleotides not matched to a gene: 3.

V and J are TRBV5-1 and TRBJ2-7; the match to TRBD2 covers 11 bases. Looked up from germline, CDR1 is SGHRS and CDR2 is YFSETQ. The CDR3 totals 14 residues. With V trimmed by 5 bases and J by 5 bases, 6 bases remained unmatched. CDR3: CASRATSGVNEQYF. DNA for the CDR3: TGCGCCAGCAGGGCGACTAGCGGGGTGAACGAGCAGTACTTC.

This clone was observed a handful of times. The DNA of the CDR3 is TGCAGCGTTGAAGGGACAGGGACTGGCGAGCAGTACTTC. Protein product: CSVEGTGTGEQYF. V gene TRBV29-1 combines with J gene TRBJ2-7, with 8 bases that match TRBD1. V was clipped by 1 base and J by 6 bases; unmatched bases: 5. Germline V gene lookup returns CDR1 SQVTM and CDR2 ANQGSEA. This CDR3 is 13 amino acids long.

Only a few counts were recorded for this clone. The rearrangement uses TRBV30 and TRBJ2-1; D not resolved. The CDR3 contains 12 residues. Germline lookup yields CDR1 GTSNPN and CDR2 SVGIG (reference sequence). V lost 0 bases and J 8 bases, leaving 8 bases between the germline ends. CDR3 nucleotides: TGTGCCTGGAGTGTAATGGGATATGAGCAGTTCTTC. Translated, it gives CAWSVMGYEQFF.

The chain couples TRBV7-2 to TRBJ2-1; no clear D. The germline V and J ends were trimmed by 3 bases and 5 bases, with 8 bases remaining between them. The CDR3 covers 13 residues. CDR1 SGHTA and CDR2 FQGNSA come from the germline V gene. The CDR3 region has the DNA TGTGCCAGCAGCTTTAGGATCGACAATGAGCAGTTCTTC. This gives the protein CASSFRIDNEQFF.

This clone occurred a few times. CDR3 sequence: CASSLGAGGAVAGYTF. In nucleotides, the CDR3 is TGTGCCAGCAGCTTAGGTGCGGGGGGCGCAGTCGCTGGCTACACCTTC. J is TRBJ1-2 and V is TRBV7-8; D is perhaps TRBD1 (6 bases). The length of the CDR3 is 16 residues. Trimming pared 1 base from V and 7 bases from J, leaving 19 bases between. Germline loops: CDR1 SGHVS, CDR2 FQNEAQ.

In this sample, this clone turned up once. The genes are TRBV5-1 and TRBJ1-2; D unresolved. V lost 0 bases to trimming and J lost 13 bases, with 16 bases between them. This CDR3 comprises 13 residues. Germline-derived CDR1 and CDR2 are SGHRS and YFSETQ. CDR3 in DNA: TGCGCCAGCAGCTTGGACAGTTTATTTTCGGCCACCTTC. Amino acids: CASSLDSLFSATF.

The chain carries TRBV28 and TRBJ2-7, with D tentatively TRBD1 (5 bases). V shed 5 bases and J shed 6 bases, with 14 bases lying between them. The CDR3 is made up of 13 amino acids. In germline, CDR1 is MDHEN, CDR2 SYDVKM. CDR3 coding DNA: TGTGCCAGCAGTCAGATTGGACAACTCGAGCAGTACTTC. This sequence encodes CASSQIGQLEQYF. The full variable domain, its missing parts supplied by reference TRBV28 and TRBJ2-7, is DVKVTQSSRYLVKRTGEKVFLECVQDMDHENMFWYRQDPGLGLRLIYFSYDVKMKEKGDIPEGYSVSREKKERFSLILESASTNQTSMYLCASSQIGQLEQYFGPGTRLTVT.

V and J are TRBV7-2 and TRBJ2-1; TRBD1 agrees at 8 bases. CDR3 length: 17 residues. Germline V gene data show CDR1 as SGHTA and CDR2 as FQGNSA. J lost 2 bases, V lost 2 bases, and 8 bases had no gene match. CDR3 region: CASSLQRAGGTYNEQFF. DNA of the CDR3: TGTGCCAGCAGCTTACAGAGAGCAGGGGGCACCTACAATGAGCAGTTCTTC.

The chain combines TRBV7-2 with TRBJ2-7; 9 nucleotides line up with TRBD1. Germline assignment: CDR1 SGHTA and CDR2 FQGNSA. CDR3 length equals 18 residues. V gave up 1 base and J gave up 2 bases; unmatched junction bases: 12. The CDR3 DNA reads TGTGCCAGCAGCTTAGTCGGGACAGGGTTCCAACGTCCCTACGAGCAGTACTTC. This encodes CASSLVGTGFQRPYEQYF.

The J gene is TRBJ1-1, the V gene TRBV27; 10 bases are shared with TRBD1. The V gene end was trimmed by 6 bases and the J gene end by 0 bases; junction bases not matched to a gene: 7. CDR3 length: 16 amino acids. The V gene's germline CDR1 is MNHEY and CDR2 SMNVEV (reference sequence). The CDR3 DNA follows: TGTGCCAGCAGACCAAGACAGGGGGCTATGAACACTGAAGCTTTCTTT. It yields the protein CASRPRQGAMNTEAFF.

The V and J genes are TRBV10-1 and TRBJ2-3; the D is unclear. Trimming took 4 bases from V and 2 from J, leaving 4 bases between them. Per the germline V gene, CDR1 is WNHNN and CDR2 is SYGVQD (reference sequence). The CDR3 is 12 amino acids. The CDR3 nucleotides are TGCGCCAGCAGTGGACCCACAGATACGCAGTATTTT. This translates into CASSGPTDTQYF.

The genes are TRBV28 and TRBJ1-1; D is perhaps TRBD1 (5 bases). This CDR3 is built from 19 residues. In germline, CDR1 is MDHEN, CDR2 SYDVKM. Trimming removed 4 bases from V and 1 base from J, with 25 bases in between. CDR3 loop: CASSSLVGGGGSKNTEAFF. CDR3 coding DNA: TGTGCCAGCAGTTCCCTTGTCGGCGGGGGTGGCTCAAAGAACACTGAAGCTTTCTTT. The full variable domain, completed using reference TRBV28 and TRBJ1-1, is DVKVTQSSRYLVKRTGEKVFLECVQDMDHENMFWYRQDPGLGLRLIYFSYDVKMKEKGDIPEGYSVSREKKERFSLILESASTNQTSMYLCASSSLVGGGGSKNTEAFFGQGTRLTVV.

This clone was seen just once. This chain joins TRBV11-2 and TRBJ1-5; D is perhaps TRBD1 (6 bases). The V end was cut by 1 base, the J end by 2 bases, with 15 bases between. Germline assignment: CDR1 SGHAT and CDR2 FQNNGV. The CDR3 consists of 17 residues. In nucleotides, the CDR3 is TGTGCCAGCAGCTTAGGAGCTGGCAGGGGTGGCAATCAGCCCCAGCATTTT. Amino acids: CASSLGAGRGGNQPQHF. The full variable domain, with the rest looked up from reference TRBV11-2 and TRBJ1-5, is EAGVAQSPRYKIIEKRQSVAFWCNPISGHATLYWYQQILGQGPKLLIQFQNNGVVDDSQLPKDRFSAERLKGVDSTLKIQPAKLEDSAVYLCASSLGAGRGGNQPQHFGDGTRLSIL.

The rearrangement uses TRBV2 and TRBJ2-7, with 8 bases matching TRBD1. Germline CDR1 reads SNHLY; CDR2 reads FYNNEI. Trimming cost V 7 bases and J 2 bases; bases outside gene matches: 7. The CDR3 covers 14 residues. CDR3 loop: CASTTGQEPYEQYF. CDR3 DNA: TGTGCCAGCACGACGGGACAGGAGCCCTACGAGCAGTACTTC. Full variable domain (rest looked up from reference TRBV2 and TRBJ2-7): EPEVTQTPSHQVTQMGQEVILRCVPISNHLYFYWYRQILGQKVEFLVSFYNNEISEKSEIFDDQFSVERPDGSNFTLKIRSTKLEDSAMYFCASTTGQEPYEQYFGPGTRLTVT.

The chain joins TRBV19 to TRBJ2-2; weak D call: TRBD2 (6 bases). Germline V CDR1 and CDR2: LNHDA, SQIVND (reference sequence). This CDR3 spans 15 amino acids. V lost 5 bases and J 1 base, leaving 11 bases between the germline ends. In nucleotides, the CDR3 is TGTGCCAGTAGTGGCGGGACGGTGAACACCGGGGAGCTGTTTTTT. Translated: CASSGGTVNTGELFF.

The V and J genes are TRBV28 and TRBJ2-3; D is tentatively TRBD1 or TRBD2 (5 bases each). The V gene lost 2 bases and the J gene lost 2 bases, with 8 bases spanning the gap. CDR1 and CDR2 from the germline V gene are MDHEN and SYDVKM. The CDR3 length is 14 residues. The CDR3 nucleotides read TGTGCCAGCAGTTTACCGGGACCCACAGATACGCAGTATTTT. Translation gives CASSLPGPTDTQYF.

The J gene is TRBJ1-6, the V gene TRBV28; the D is unclear. V lost 2 bases and J 0 bases, leaving 5 bases between the germline ends. CDR1 and CDR2 (germline): MDHEN, SYDVKM. CDR3 length: 15 residues. The CDR3 bases are TGTGCCAGCAGTTTACTAAGCTCCTATAATTCACCCCTCCACTTT. The encoded protein is CASSLLSSYNSPLHF. The whole variable domain, filled in from reference TRBV28 and TRBJ1-6, reads DVKVTQSSRYLVKRTGEKVFLECVQDMDHENMFWYRQDPGLGLRLIYFSYDVKMKEKGDIPEGYSVSREKKERFSLILESASTNQTSMYLCASSLLSSYNSPLHFGNGTRLTVT.

J is TRBJ2-1 and V is TRBV5-4; D is undetermined. Trimming left V 0 bases short and J 5 bases short, with 6 bases between. The CDR3 length is 13 residues. Looked up from germline, CDR1 is SGHNT and CDR2 is YYREEE (reference sequence). In DNA form, the CDR3 reads TGTGCCAGCAGCTTGGCCCTGGACAATGAGCAGTTCTTC. Its translation: CASSLALDNEQFF. The entire variable domain, with the rest obtained from reference TRBV5-4 and TRBJ2-1, is as follows: ETGVTQSPTHLIKTRGQQVTLRCSSQSGHNTVSWYQQALGQGPQFIFQYYREEENGRGNFPPRFSGLQFPNYSSELNVNALELDDSALYLCASSLALDNEQFFGPGTRLTVL.

This clone was recorded once. This chain uses TRBV27 with TRBJ1-3; weak D call: TRBD1 (5 bases). CDR3 length: 15 amino acids. V was clipped by 6 bases and J by 4 bases, with 16 bases between them. Germline loops: CDR1 MNHEY, CDR2 SMNVEV (reference sequence). The CDR3 sequence is CASRPTTGSGNTIYF. The CDR3 DNA reads TGTGCCAGCAGACCAACTACAGGATCCGGAAACACCATATATTTT.

This clone was seen once. This chain uses TRBV6-5 with TRBJ1-6; D unresolved. The ends were cut back, 0 bases at V and 9 bases at J, with 9 bases in the middle. The CDR3 covers 14 residues. The germline gives CDR1 MNHEY, CDR2 SVGAGI. The CDR3 nucleotides are TGTGCCAGCAGTTACTCCCCGGGAACTTCACCCCTCCACTTT. It specifies CASSYSPGTSPLHF.

This chain connects TRBV12-3 or TRBV12-4 to TRBJ1-2, with D hard to call. The length of the CDR3 is 12 residues. V was trimmed by 6 bases and J by 5 bases, leaving 10 bases between them. The CDR3 DNA is TGTGCCAGCAGCAGAGAGCCTTATGGCTACACCTTC. Protein product: CASSREPYGYTF.